This T cell receptor (beta chain) was found in a study of patients and donors after allogeneic stem cell transplantation. Germline values: CDR1 LGHDT, CDR2 YNNKEL (reference sequence). V lost 2 bases and J lost 5, with 12 bases in between. CDR3 length equals 14 residues. TCRdb itself ran the RT-PCR reads through MiXCR, one entry per CDR3 protein. The table shows about 960,000 distinct CDR3 sequences, with 18% occurring only once. Input material: blood, either unsorted or a sorted T cell fraction (not recorded which). The rearrangement joins TRBV3-1 to TRBJ1-1; possible D gene TRBD1, 5 bases. This TCR derives from a human donor who was either an allogeneic HSCT recipient or a stem cell or donor lymphocyte infusion donor (not recorded which). It is not recorded whose cells these are; they may come from a transplant donor. CDR3: CASSQLGRGTEAFF. DNA of the CDR3: TGTGCCAGCAGCCAATTGGGGCGGGGGACTGAAGCTTTCTTT.